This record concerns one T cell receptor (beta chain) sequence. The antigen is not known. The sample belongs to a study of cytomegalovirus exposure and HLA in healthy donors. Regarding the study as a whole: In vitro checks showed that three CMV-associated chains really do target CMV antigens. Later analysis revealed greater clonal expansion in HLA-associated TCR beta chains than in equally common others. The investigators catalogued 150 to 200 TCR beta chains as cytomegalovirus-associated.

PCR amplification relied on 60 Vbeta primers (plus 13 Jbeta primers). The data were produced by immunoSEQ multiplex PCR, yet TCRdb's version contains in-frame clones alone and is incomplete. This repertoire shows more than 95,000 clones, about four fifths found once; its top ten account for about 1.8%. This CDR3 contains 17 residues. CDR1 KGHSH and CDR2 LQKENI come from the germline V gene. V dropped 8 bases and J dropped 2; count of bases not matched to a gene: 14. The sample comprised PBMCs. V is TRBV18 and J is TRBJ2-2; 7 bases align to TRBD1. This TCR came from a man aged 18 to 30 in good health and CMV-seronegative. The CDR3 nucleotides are TGTGCCAGCGCCCAAGGGGACAGCGCTTTCAACACCGGGGAGCTGTTTTTT. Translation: CASAQGDSAFNTGELFF.